Each of the 8 T cell receptor beta chains below was sequenced from the same sample in a study of radiation and T cells in renal cell carcinoma. Time point: baseline pretreatment blood. Treatment here: 15 Gy SBRT to primary tumor, nephrectomy 4 weeks later. Assay used: immunoSEQ multiplex PCR; TCRdb lists only in-frame clones, some missing. The data hold around 46,000 clones, with 65% to 90% observed a single time. The material was blood, obtained from a patient whose treatment included radiotherapy and nephrectomy. The receptors shown here come from a woman in her 70s with renal cell carcinoma.

The V and J genes are TRBV5-4 and TRBJ2-7; D is uncertain. Trimming shortened V by 0 bases and J by 6 bases, and 13 bases separated the two germline ends. Per germline, CDR1 SGHNT and CDR2 YYREEE (reference sequence). The CDR3 is made up of 14 amino acids. The CDR3 nucleotides read TGTGCCAGCAGCTTGGTGAAGGCCCCAGGCGAGCAGTACTTC. This encodes CASSLVKAPGEQYF. Drawing the rest from reference TRBV5-4 and TRBJ2-7, the complete variable domain is ETGVTQSPTHLIKTRGQQVTLRCSSQSGHNTVSWYQQALGQGPQFIFQYYREEENGRGNFPPRFSGLQFPNYSSELNVNALELDDSALYLCASSLVKAPGEQYFGPGTRLTVT.

This sequence joins TRBV6-5 and TRBJ2-2; no clear D gene. V lost 2 bases and J 4 bases, leaving 8 bases between the germline ends. Germline assignment: CDR1 MNHEY and CDR2 SVGAGI. This CDR3 has 14 amino acids. The CDR3 bases are TGTGCCAGCAGTTACGGGGAAACCACCGGGGAGCTGTTTTTT. Protein product: CASSYGETTGELFF.

The rearrangement links TRBV6-1 to TRBJ2-7; the match to TRBD1 covers 7 bases. This CDR3 comprises 15 residues. Germline V gene sequence: CDR1 MNHNS, CDR2 SASEGT. Trimming cost V 5 bases and J 7 bases; bases outside gene matches: 14. The CDR3 protein is CASSPQAGGTREQYF. In DNA form, the CDR3 reads TGTGCCAGCAGTCCCCAGGCAGGGGGTACGCGAGAGCAGTACTTC.

The V call is TRBV2, the J call TRBJ1-2; D gene uncertain. V was clipped by 6 bases and J by 4 bases, with 15 bases between them. The germline V gene encodes CDR1 SNHLY and CDR2 FYNNEI. The CDR3 totals 14 residues. The CDR3 spells CASSVSEVGYGYTF. CDR3 coding DNA: TGTGCCAGCAGCGTCAGCGAGGTTGGCTATGGCTACACCTTC.

This clone has ten or more counts. V and J are TRBV7-9 and TRBJ1-2; TRBD1 agrees at 7 bases. V gave up 1 base and J gave up 5 bases; unmatched junction bases: 7. This CDR3 has 15 amino acids. Germline V gene sequence: CDR1 SEHNR, CDR2 FQNEAQ (reference sequence). This CDR3 reads CASSLEQGLGYGYTF. The CDR3 coding sequence is TGTGCCAGCAGCTTAGAACAGGGGTTGGGGTATGGCTACACCTTC. The entire variable domain, with the rest obtained from reference TRBV7-9 and TRBJ1-2, is as follows: DTGVSQNPRHKITKRGQNVTFRCDPISEHNRLYWYRQTLGQGPEFLTYFQNEAQLEKSRLLSDRFSAERPKGSFSTLEIQRTEQGDSAMYLCASSLEQGLGYGYTFGSGTRLTVV.

The chain couples TRBV7-9 to TRBJ1-2; the match to TRBD1 covers 10 bases. Losses at the gene ends were 4 bases for V and 6 bases for J; bases not matched to a gene: 5. This CDR3 comprises 14 residues. Per germline, CDR1 SEHNR and CDR2 FQNEAQ (reference sequence). CDR3: CASSYWDRGHGYTF. CDR3 bases: TGTGCCAGCAGCTACTGGGACAGGGGCCATGGCTACACCTTC.

The chain combines TRBV6-1 with TRBJ1-2; no clear D. V was trimmed by 7 bases and J by 4 bases, leaving 13 bases between them. This CDR3 is 13 amino acids long. The germline V gene encodes CDR1 MNHNS and CDR2 SASEGT. CDR3 bases: TGTGCCAGCACCGCAAATGGAGGCTATGGCTACACCTTC. Translating it yields CASTANGGYGYTF.

This chain links TRBV6-6 with TRBJ2-1; the match to TRBD1 covers 8 bases. V lost 7 bases, J lost 6 bases, and 5 bases stayed unmatched. The CDR3 is made up of 13 amino acids. Germline V gives CDR1 MNHNY, CDR2 SVGAGI (reference sequence). The CDR3 protein is CASTQGALNEQFF. CDR3 bases: TGTGCCAGCACCCAGGGGGCTCTCAATGAGCAGTTCTTC.